Given below is one TCR beta chain in context. The data stem from a study of lymphopenia after photon versus proton radiotherapy. Only in-frame clones appear in the TCRdb table, and some are missing; sequencing was by immunoSEQ multiplex PCR. In the table there are about 30,000 clones, 90% of which are singletons. The material sequenced was peripheral blood, taken from a patient treated with photon-based radiotherapy. The sequence was collected from a woman in her forties or fifties with pancreatic cancer.

The CDR3 protein is CASSFVGRDYEQYF. CDR3 nucleotide sequence: TGTGCCAGCAGTTTTGTTGGCAGGGACTACGAGCAGTACTTC. V usage is TRBV28 and J usage is TRBJ2-7; TRBD1 is a possible D gene (5 bases). The V end was cut by 3 bases, the J end by 3 bases, with 12 bases between. Per the germline V gene, CDR1 is MDHEN and CDR2 is SYDVKM. CDR3 length equals 14 residues. Full variable domain (outside the CDR3, taken from reference TRBV28 and TRBJ2-7): DVKVTQSSRYLVKRTGEKVFLECVQDMDHENMFWYRQDPGLGLRLIYFSYDVKMKEKGDIPEGYSVSREKKERFSLILESASTNQTSMYLCASSFVGRDYEQYFGPGTRLTVT.